Listed below are T cell receptor beta chains from one sample, sequenced in a study of lymphopenia after photon versus proton radiotherapy. Measured with immunoSEQ multiplex PCR; TCRdb has only the in-frame clones, and not every one. The data show about 22,000 clones, nearly 95% seen once. The sequencing used peripheral blood, collected from a patient treated with proton-based radiotherapy. Receptor source: a woman in her seventies with pancreatic cancer. Some clones in this sample may be carry-over from other donors' samples. CDR3s include the opening cysteine and the closing phenylalanine or tryptophan. The order of the fields is D gene, clone size, J gene, V gene, CDR3 protein, CDR3 DNA. The D gene is left open where the match is weak. Size tells how often a clone was seen (once, few, many) or the class of an expanded clone, and some rows leave it out.

D gene: TRBD2
clone size: NA
J gene: TRBJ2-1
V gene: TRBV5-1
CDR3 protein: CASSWGAGGPSNEQFF
CDR3 DNA: TGCGCCAGCAGCTGGGGAGCGGGAGGGCCATCGAATGAGCAGTTCTTC

D gene: TRBD2
clone size: NA
J gene: TRBJ2-7
V gene: TRBV5-5
CDR3 protein: CASSHPGLGIYEQYF
CDR3 DNA: TGTGCCAGCAGCCATCCGGGACTAGGAATCTACGAGCAGTACTTC

D gene: NA
clone size: NA
J gene: TRBJ1-3
V gene: TRBV9
CDR3 protein: CASESPGNTIYF
CDR3 DNA: TGTGCCAGCGAGTCCCCTGGAAACACCATATATTTT

D gene: TRBD2
clone size: NA
J gene: TRBJ2-3
V gene: TRBV7-9
CDR3 protein: CASSLGTSGREHTQYF
CDR3 DNA: TGTGCCAGCAGCTTAGGTACTAGCGGGAGAGAGCATACGCAGTATTTT

D gene: TRBD2
clone size: NA
J gene: TRBJ2-1
V gene: TRBV11-2
CDR3 protein: CASSVGGGRANEQFF
CDR3 DNA: TGTGCCAGCAGCGTCGGGGGCGGGAGGGCCAATGAGCAGTTCTTC

D gene: TRBD1
clone size: NA
J gene: TRBJ1-1
V gene: TRBV19
CDR3 protein: CASSMGGQGMNTEAFF
CDR3 DNA: TGTGCCAGTAGTATGGGGGGACAGGGTATGAACACTGAAGCTTTCTTT

D gene: NA
clone size: NA
J gene: TRBJ2-7
V gene: TRBV5-6
CDR3 protein: CASSLDIFSYEQYF
CDR3 DNA: TGTGCCAGCAGCCTAGACATCTTCTCCTACGAGCAGTACTTC

D gene: NA
clone size: NA
J gene: TRBJ2-7
V gene: TRBV27
CDR3 protein: CASSSFRVWYEQYF
CDR3 DNA: TGTGCCAGCAGTTCTTTCAGGGTTTGGTACGAGCAGTACTTC

D gene: NA
clone size: NA
J gene: TRBJ1-5
V gene: TRBV6-6
CDR3 protein: CASTTGGIQPQHF
CDR3 DNA: TGTGCCAGCACTACTGGGGGTATTCAGCCCCAGCATTTT

D gene: NA
clone size: few
J gene: TRBJ1-1
V gene: TRBV5-1
CDR3 protein: CASSPSVVMNTEAFF
CDR3 DNA: TGCGCCAGCAGCCCGTCCGTGGTCATGAACACTGAAGCTTTCTTT

D gene: NA
clone size: NA
J gene: TRBJ2-1
V gene: TRBV7-6
CDR3 protein: CASSLVSGEYNEQFF
CDR3 DNA: TGTGCCAGCAGCTTAGTGTCGGGAGAGTACAATGAGCAGTTCTTC

D gene: TRBD1
clone size: NA
J gene: TRBJ1-5
V gene: TRBV2
CDR3 protein: CASSEAGQGFRQPQHF
CDR3 DNA: TGTGCCAGCAGTGAAGCGGGACAGGGATTCCGGCAGCCCCAGCATTTT

D gene: NA
clone size: once
J gene: TRBJ1-2
V gene: TRBV28
CDR3 protein: CASSKSGGAYYGYTF
CDR3 DNA: TGTGCCAGCAGTAAGTCGGGCGGGGCCTACTATGGCTACACCTTC

D gene: NA
clone size: NA
J gene: TRBJ1-5
V gene: TRBV7-9
CDR3 protein: CASSQGGDNQPQHF
CDR3 DNA: TGTGCCAGCAGCCAAGGCGGGGACAATCAGCCCCAGCATTTT

D gene: NA
clone size: NA
J gene: TRBJ2-1
V gene: TRBV4-3
CDR3 protein: CASSHGNRPVQEPSYNEQFF
CDR3 DNA: TGCGCCAGCAGCCACGGAAACAGGCCGGTCCAGGAGCCCTCCTACAATGAGCAGTTCTTC

D gene: TRBD2
clone size: NA
J gene: TRBJ2-1
V gene: TRBV7-6
CDR3 protein: CASSLRAWTSGSSYNEQFF
CDR3 DNA: TGTGCCAGCAGCTTAAGGGCCTGGACTAGCGGGAGTTCTTACAATGAGCAGTTCTTC

D gene: TRBD2
clone size: NA
J gene: TRBJ2-7
V gene: TRBV27
CDR3 protein: CASSHGLAAPYEQYF
CDR3 DNA: TGTGCCAGCAGTCACGGACTAGCGGCCCCCTACGAGCAGTACTTC

D gene: TRBD1
clone size: NA
J gene: TRBJ1-1
V gene: TRBV4-2
CDR3 protein: CASSGQGETEAFF
CDR3 DNA: TGTGCCAGCAGTGGGCAGGGGGAGACTGAAGCTTTCTTT

D gene: NA
clone size: NA
J gene: TRBJ2-5
V gene: TRBV5-1
CDR3 protein: CASSLWGEETQYF
CDR3 DNA: TGCGCCAGCAGCCTGTGGGGAGAGGAGACCCAGTACTTC

D gene: NA
clone size: NA
J gene: TRBJ2-7
V gene: TRBV18
CDR3 protein: CASSETASSYEQYF
CDR3 DNA: TGTGCCAGCTCAGAGACAGCGAGCTCCTACGAGCAGTACTTC

D gene: NA
clone size: NA
J gene: TRBJ1-1
V gene: TRBV19
CDR3 protein: CASSMRELNTEAFF
CDR3 DNA: TGTGCCAGTAGTATGAGGGAACTGAACACTGAAGCTTTCTTT

D gene: NA
clone size: NA
J gene: TRBJ1-5
V gene: TRBV4-1
CDR3 protein: CASSQLTGKVWQPQHF
CDR3 DNA: TGCGCCAGCAGCCAACTTACAGGGAAGGTCTGGCAGCCCCAGCATTTT

D gene: NA
clone size: NA
J gene: TRBJ2-2
V gene: TRBV7-9
CDR3 protein: CASSPPPSTGELFF
CDR3 DNA: TGTGCCAGCAGCCCTCCCCCGTCGACCGGGGAGCTGTTTTTT

D gene: TRBD1
clone size: NA
J gene: TRBJ2-5
V gene: TRBV5-1
CDR3 protein: CASSNRDRTVQETQYF
CDR3 DNA: TGCGCCAGCAGCAACCGGGACAGGACGGTACAAGAGACCCAGTACTTC

D gene: NA
clone size: NA
J gene: TRBJ1-2
V gene: TRBV6-5
CDR3 protein: CASSYSRGKGFYGYTF
CDR3 DNA: TGTGCCAGCAGTTACTCGCGGGGAAAGGGTTTCTATGGCTACACCTTC

D gene: TRBD1
clone size: NA
J gene: TRBJ2-2
V gene: TRBV27
CDR3 protein: CASSLSSDRVAGELFF
CDR3 DNA: TGTGCCAGCAGTTTATCGTCGGACAGGGTCGCCGGGGAGCTGTTTTTT

D gene: NA
clone size: NA
J gene: TRBJ2-7
V gene: TRBV10-2
CDR3 protein: CASRDIDSVSYEQYF
CDR3 DNA: TGCGCCAGCAGAGATATAGACTCGGTGTCCTACGAGCAGTACTTC

D gene: TRBD1
clone size: NA
J gene: TRBJ2-1
V gene: TRBV7-3
CDR3 protein: CASSWGTGPYNEQFF
CDR3 DNA: TGTGCCAGCAGCTGGGGGACAGGGCCGTACAATGAGCAGTTCTTC

D gene: NA
clone size: NA
J gene: TRBJ2-2
V gene: TRBV28
CDR3 protein: CASSLGNTGELFF
CDR3 DNA: TGTGCCAGCAGTTTGGGAAACACCGGGGAGCTGTTTTTT

D gene: TRBD2
clone size: once
J gene: TRBJ2-2
V gene: TRBV19
CDR3 protein: CASIPSGTNTGELFF
CDR3 DNA: TGTGCCAGTATACCTAGCGGGACTAACACCGGGGAGCTGTTTTTT

D gene: NA
clone size: NA
J gene: TRBJ2-7
V gene: TRBV2
CDR3 protein: CASSGYSLSYEQYF
CDR3 DNA: TGTGCCAGCTCCGGGTACAGTCTTAGCTACGAGCAGTACTTC

D gene: NA
clone size: NA
J gene: TRBJ1-1
V gene: TRBV19
CDR3 protein: CASSIVGVNTEAFF
CDR3 DNA: TGTGCCAGTAGTATAGTCGGGGTAAACACTGAAGCTTTCTTT

D gene: NA
clone size: NA
J gene: TRBJ2-1
V gene: TRBV18
CDR3 protein: CASSPRETHEQFF
CDR3 DNA: TGTGCCAGCTCACCACGGGAAACCCATGAGCAGTTCTTC

D gene: NA
clone size: NA
J gene: TRBJ2-3
V gene: TRBV14
CDR3 protein: CASSLGPGTDTQYF
CDR3 DNA: TGTGCCAGCAGCCTCGGACCGGGCACAGATACGCAGTATTTT

D gene: NA
clone size: NA
J gene: TRBJ1-3
V gene: TRBV19
CDR3 protein: CASKDRISGNTIYF
CDR3 DNA: TGTGCCAGTAAAGACAGGATCTCTGGAAACACCATATATTTT